This is a list of T cell receptor beta chains from one sample in a study of CD8+ T cells in alopecia areata. TCRdb keeps only in-frame clones here, not all; method: immunoSEQ multiplex PCR. Of around 97,000 clones in the sample, approximately 90% were seen once. The sequencing here drew on CD8+ T cells sorted from blood, taken at roughly week 30, from a patient treated with tofacitinib. Source of these receptors: a human donor with alopecia areata. CDR3s leave out the opening cysteine and the closing phenylalanine or tryptophan. D genes are given only for firm matches.

j_call | v_call | d_call | cdr3_aa
TRBJ2-7 | TRBV6-1 | . | ASSDLDSPAYEQY
TRBJ2-1 | TRBV2 | TRBD2 | ASLTLGGASYNEQF
TRBJ2-7 | TRBV7-2 | . | ASSLWIDHPYEQY
TRBJ2-1 | TRBV29-1 | TRBD2 | SVESGLADYNEQF
TRBJ2-1 | TRBV19 | . | ASSINYNEQF
TRBJ1-1 | TRBV5-1 | TRBD1 | ASSTGTGNTEAF
TRBJ1-5 | TRBV11-2 | . | ASSLFGGTNQPQH
TRBJ2-1 | TRBV7-3 | . | ASSLGANEQF
TRBJ1-5 | TRBV9 | . | ASSDRNSNQPQH
TRBJ2-1 | TRBV5-1 | . | ASSFLTDEQF